This T cell receptor (beta chain) was sequenced for a study of cytomegalovirus exposure and HLA in healthy donors. Study results and caveats: Accurate prediction of most subjects' HLA-A and HLA-B alleles from TCR beta sequences was reported. Listed as cytomegalovirus-associated were 150 or so TCR beta chains.

V was pared by 0 bases and J by 2 bases, with 5 bases between. Per germline, CDR1 MNHNY and CDR2 SVGAGI (reference sequence). The CDR3 runs to 14 residues. The PCR made use of 60 Vbeta and 13 Jbeta primers. Clones were read by immunoSEQ multiplex PCR, and TCRdb kept only the in-frame ones, dropping some. The sample yields about 130,000 clones, under 12% seen once. This clone was seen only a few times. Its antigen is as yet unknown. This specimen includes other DNA sequences encoding the same CDR3. The chain couples TRBV6-6 to TRBJ2-1; D remains unclear. This clonotype was sampled from a woman aged 18-30 years in good health and CMV-seropositive. The sample was PBMCs. CDR3 sequence (DNA): TGTGCCAGCAGTTACTCCAGGACCTACAATGAGCAGTTCTTC. Protein: CASSYSRTYNEQFF.